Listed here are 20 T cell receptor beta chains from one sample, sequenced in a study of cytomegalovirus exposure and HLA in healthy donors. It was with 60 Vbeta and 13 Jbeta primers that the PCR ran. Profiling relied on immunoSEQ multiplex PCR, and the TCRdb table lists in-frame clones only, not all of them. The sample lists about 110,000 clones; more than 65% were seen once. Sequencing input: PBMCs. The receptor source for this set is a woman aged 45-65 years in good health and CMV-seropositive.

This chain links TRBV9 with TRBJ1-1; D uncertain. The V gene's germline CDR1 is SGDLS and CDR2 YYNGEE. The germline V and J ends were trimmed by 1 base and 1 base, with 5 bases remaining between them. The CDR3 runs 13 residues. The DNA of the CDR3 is TGTGCCAGCAGCGTATCTAGGAACACTGAAGCTTTCTTT. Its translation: CASSVSRNTEAFF.

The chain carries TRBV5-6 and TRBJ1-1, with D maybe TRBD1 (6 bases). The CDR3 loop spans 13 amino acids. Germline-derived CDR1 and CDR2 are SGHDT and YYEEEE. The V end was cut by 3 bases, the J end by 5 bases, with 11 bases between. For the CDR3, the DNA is TGTGCCAGCAGCTCCGGGGGGCGGACTGAAGCTTTCTTT. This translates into CASSSGGRTEAFF.

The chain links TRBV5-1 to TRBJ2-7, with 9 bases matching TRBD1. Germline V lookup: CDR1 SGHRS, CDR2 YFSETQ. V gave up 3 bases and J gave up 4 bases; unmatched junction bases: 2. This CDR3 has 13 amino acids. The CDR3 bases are TGCGCCAGCAGCTCCGGGACAGGGTACGAGCAGTACTTC. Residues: CASSSGTGYEQYF.

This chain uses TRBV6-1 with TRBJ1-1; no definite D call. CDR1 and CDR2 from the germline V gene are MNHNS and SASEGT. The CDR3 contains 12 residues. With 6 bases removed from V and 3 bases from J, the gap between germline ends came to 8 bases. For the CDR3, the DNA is TGTGCCAGCAGCCCTGGAGACACTGAAGCTTTCTTT. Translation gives CASSPGDTEAFF.

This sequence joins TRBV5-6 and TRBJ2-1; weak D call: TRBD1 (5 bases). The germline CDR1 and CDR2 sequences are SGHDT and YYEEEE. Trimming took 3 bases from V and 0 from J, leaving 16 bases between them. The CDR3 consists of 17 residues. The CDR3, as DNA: TGTGCCAGCAGCTCCAAGGGGCGCTTGAGCTCCTACAATGAGCAGTTCTTC. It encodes CASSSKGRLSSYNEQFF.

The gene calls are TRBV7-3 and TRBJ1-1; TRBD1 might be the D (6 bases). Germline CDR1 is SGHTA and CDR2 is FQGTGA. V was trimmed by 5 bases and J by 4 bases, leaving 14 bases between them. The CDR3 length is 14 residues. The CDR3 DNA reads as TGTGCCAGCAGCCAAAACCCAGGGGCCACTGAAGCTTTCTTT. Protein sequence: CASSQNPGATEAFF.

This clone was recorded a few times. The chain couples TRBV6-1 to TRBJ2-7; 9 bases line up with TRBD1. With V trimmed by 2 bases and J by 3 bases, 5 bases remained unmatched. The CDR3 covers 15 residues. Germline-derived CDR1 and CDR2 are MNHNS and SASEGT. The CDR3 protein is CASSEPSGQGYEQYF. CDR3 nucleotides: TGTGCCAGCAGTGAACCTTCGGGACAGGGCTACGAGCAGTACTTC.

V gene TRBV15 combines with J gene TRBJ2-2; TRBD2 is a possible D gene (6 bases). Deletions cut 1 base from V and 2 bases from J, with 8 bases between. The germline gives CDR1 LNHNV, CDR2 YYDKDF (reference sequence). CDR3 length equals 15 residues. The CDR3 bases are TGTGCCACCAGCAGAGGGGGGGACAACACCGGGGAGCTGTTTTTT. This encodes CATSRGGDNTGELFF.

CDR3 amino acids: CASSYPTGVGDYEQYF. CDR3 nucleotides: TGTGCCAGCAGTTACCCGACAGGAGTGGGGGACTACGAGCAGTACTTC. This chain joins TRBV6-6 and TRBJ2-5; TRBD1 is a possible D gene (6 bases). The last part of the DNA fits TRBJ2-7 better; the J call may be wrong. Germline lookup yields CDR1 MNHNY and CDR2 SVGAGI (reference sequence). This CDR3 is 16 amino acids long.

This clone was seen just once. In DNA form, the CDR3 reads TGTGCCAGCAGCGTAGGTCGGGGAGGGAACTATGGCTACACCTTC. It specifies CASSVGRGGNYGYTF. The gene calls are TRBV9 and TRBJ1-2; no clear D gene. V dropped 0 bases and J dropped 2 bases, with 11 bases sitting between them. This CDR3 has 15 residues. Germline lookup yields CDR1 SGDLS and CDR2 YYNGEE.

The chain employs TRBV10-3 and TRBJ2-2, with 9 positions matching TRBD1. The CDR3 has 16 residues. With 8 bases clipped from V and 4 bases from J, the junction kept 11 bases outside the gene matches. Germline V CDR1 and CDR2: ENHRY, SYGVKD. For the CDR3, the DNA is TGTGCCATCCGCAGGGATGGGACAGGGATCACCGGGGAGCTGTTTTTT. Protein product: CAIRRDGTGITGELFF.

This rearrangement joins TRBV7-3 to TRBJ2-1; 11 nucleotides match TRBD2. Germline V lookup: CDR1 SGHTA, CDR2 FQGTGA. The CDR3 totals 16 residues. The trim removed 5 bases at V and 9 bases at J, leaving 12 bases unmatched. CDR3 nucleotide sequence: TGTGCCAGCAGCCGACGCGTAGCGGGGGGGCGAGGTGAGCAGTTCTTC. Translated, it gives CASSRRVAGGRGEQFF.

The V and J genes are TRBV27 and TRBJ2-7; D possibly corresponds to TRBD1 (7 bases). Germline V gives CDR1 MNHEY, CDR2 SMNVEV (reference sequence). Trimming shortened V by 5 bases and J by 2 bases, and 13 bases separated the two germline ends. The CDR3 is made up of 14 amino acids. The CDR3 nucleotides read TGTGCCAGCAGTCTCCAGGGGGGCCCCTACGAGCAGTACTTC. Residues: CASSLQGGPYEQYF.

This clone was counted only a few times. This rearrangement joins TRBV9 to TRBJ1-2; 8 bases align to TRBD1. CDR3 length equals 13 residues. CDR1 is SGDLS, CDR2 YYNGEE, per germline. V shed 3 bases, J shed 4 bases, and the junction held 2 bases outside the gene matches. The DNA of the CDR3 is TGTGCCAGCAGCGGGACAGGGATCTATGGCTACACCTTC. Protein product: CASSGTGIYGYTF.

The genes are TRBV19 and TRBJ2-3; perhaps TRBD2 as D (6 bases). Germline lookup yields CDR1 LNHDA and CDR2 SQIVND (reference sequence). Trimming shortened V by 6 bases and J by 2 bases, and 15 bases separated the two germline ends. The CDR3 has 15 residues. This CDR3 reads CASRGYGGNTDTQYF. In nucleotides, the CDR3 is TGTGCCAGTAGGGGGTACGGGGGAAACACAGATACGCAGTATTTT.

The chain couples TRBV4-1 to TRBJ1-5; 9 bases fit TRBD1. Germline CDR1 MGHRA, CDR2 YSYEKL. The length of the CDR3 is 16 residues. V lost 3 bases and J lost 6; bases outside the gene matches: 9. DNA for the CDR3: TGCGCCAGCAGCCATATGGGACAGGGTGGAAGTCAGCCCCAGCATTTT. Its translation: CASSHMGQGGSQPQHF.

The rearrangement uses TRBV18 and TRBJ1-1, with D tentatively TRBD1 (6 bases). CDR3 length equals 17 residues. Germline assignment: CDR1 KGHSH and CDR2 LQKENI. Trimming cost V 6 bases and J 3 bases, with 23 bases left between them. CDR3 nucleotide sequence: TGTGCCAGCTCCCCCATAGGGGGGGCGCGGAGGGACACTGAAGCTTTCTTT. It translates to CASSPIGGARRDTEAFF.

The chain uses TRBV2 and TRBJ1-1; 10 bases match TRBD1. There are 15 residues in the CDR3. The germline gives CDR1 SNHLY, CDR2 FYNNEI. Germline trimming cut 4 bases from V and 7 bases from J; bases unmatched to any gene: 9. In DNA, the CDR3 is TGTGCCAGCAGTGCCGGGACAGGGGTATTCGGTGAAGCTTTCTTT. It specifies CASSAGTGVFGEAFF.

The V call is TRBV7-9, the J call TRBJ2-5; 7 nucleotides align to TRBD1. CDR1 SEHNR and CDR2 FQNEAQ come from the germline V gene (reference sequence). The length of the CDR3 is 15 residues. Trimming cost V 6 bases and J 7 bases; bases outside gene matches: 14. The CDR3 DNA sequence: TGTGCCAGCAGTGAGGGACAGCAGGCGAGGGGGACCCAGTACTTC. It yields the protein CASSEGQQARGTQYF.

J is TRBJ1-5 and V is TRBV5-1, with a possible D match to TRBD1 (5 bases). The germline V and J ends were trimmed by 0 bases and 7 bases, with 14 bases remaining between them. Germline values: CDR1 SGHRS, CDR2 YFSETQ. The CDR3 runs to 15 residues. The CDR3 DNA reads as TGCGCCAGCAGCTTGGGGGGGGGAGGTAGGCAGCCCCAGCATTTT. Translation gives CASSLGGGGRQPQHF.